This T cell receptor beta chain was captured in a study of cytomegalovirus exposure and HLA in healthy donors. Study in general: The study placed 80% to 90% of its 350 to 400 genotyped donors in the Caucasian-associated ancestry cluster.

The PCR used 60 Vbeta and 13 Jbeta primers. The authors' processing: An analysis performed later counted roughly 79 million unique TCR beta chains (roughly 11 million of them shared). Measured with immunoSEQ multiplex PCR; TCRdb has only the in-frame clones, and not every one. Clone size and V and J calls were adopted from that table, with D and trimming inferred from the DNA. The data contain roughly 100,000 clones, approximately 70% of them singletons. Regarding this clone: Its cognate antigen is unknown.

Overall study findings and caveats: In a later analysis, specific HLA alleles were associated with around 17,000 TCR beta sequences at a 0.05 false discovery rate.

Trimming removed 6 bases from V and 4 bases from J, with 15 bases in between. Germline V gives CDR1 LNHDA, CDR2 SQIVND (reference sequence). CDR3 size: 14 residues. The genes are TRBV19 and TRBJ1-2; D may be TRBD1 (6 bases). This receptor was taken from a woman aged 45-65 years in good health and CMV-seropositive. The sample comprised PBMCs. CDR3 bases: TGTGCCAGTAGGATTACAGGGATGGCCTATGGCTACACCTTC. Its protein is CASRITGMAYGYTF.